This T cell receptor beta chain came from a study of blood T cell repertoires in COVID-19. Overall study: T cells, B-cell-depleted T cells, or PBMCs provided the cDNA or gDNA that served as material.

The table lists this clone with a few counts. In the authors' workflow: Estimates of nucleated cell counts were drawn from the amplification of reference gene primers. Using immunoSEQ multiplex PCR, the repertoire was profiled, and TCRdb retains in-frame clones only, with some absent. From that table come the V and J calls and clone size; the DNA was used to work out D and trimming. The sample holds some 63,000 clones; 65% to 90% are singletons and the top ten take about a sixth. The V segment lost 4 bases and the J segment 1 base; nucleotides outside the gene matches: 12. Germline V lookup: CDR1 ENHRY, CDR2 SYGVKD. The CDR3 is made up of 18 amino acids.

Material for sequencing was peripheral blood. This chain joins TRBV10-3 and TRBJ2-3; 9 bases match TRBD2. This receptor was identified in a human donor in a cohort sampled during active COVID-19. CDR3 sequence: CAISAFSVSGGRTDTQYF. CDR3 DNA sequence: TGTGCCATCAGTGCTTTTTCGGTCAGCGGGGGGCGCACAGATACGCAGTATTTT.